Below, 3 T cell receptor beta chains from the same sample are listed, as sequenced in a study of shared clonotypes between healthy human individuals (dated by TCRdb to the early 2020s). Libraries were prepared through the immunoSEQ multiplex PCR assay. What TCRdb holds here is the immuneACCESS table cut down to in-frame rearrangements. Part of the clones is not present; checked against another copy, under half of the missing clones reflect an unresolved V gene, and the others are unexplained. In this sample the table shows roughly 490,000 clones, around 80% of which occur a single time. The top ten hold approximately 12% of the sample. The sequencing input was PBMCs. All receptors derive from a woman in her thirties or forties in good health. Some clones in this sample may be carry-over from other donors' samples.

About this clone: This likely stems from a read error, as it lies one base from a far larger clone. The chain uses TRBV27 and TRBJ2-5, with D maybe TRBD1 (6 bases). The J call may be mistaken, given a closer DNA end match to TRBJ2-7. CDR1 MNHEY and CDR2 SMNVEV come from the germline V gene (reference sequence). CDR3 length: 15 amino acids. CDR3 nucleotide sequence: TGTGCCAGCAGTCCCTGGACAGCCTTCTCCTACGAGCAGTACTTC. The encoded protein is CASSPWTAFSYEQYF.

This clone has only a few counts. The V call is TRBV16, the J call TRBJ1-5; D not certain. The CDR3 runs 14 residues. The V end lost 3 bases, the J end lost 0 bases, and 6 bases lay between the germline ends. Germline V gene sequence: CDR1 KGHSY, CDR2 FQNENV. The CDR3 nucleotides read TGTGCCAGCAGCCAGGGGAATAGCAATCAGCCCCAGCATTTT. Translation: CASSQGNSNQPQHF.

V gene TRBV9 combines with J gene TRBJ1-3, with 8 bases fitting TRBD1. The CDR3 runs 17 residues. The V gene's germline CDR1 is SGDLS and CDR2 YYNGEE. V dropped 2 bases and J dropped 0; count of bases not matched to a gene: 7. CDR3 in amino acids: CASSVSTGGASGNTIYF. The CDR3 DNA is TGTGCCAGCAGCGTGAGTACAGGGGGTGCCTCTGGAAACACCATATATTTT. The full variable domain, with the rest looked up from reference TRBV9 and TRBJ1-3, is DSGVTQTPKHLITATGQRVTLRCSPRSGDLSVYWYQQSLDQGLQFLIQYYNGEERAKGNILERFSAQQFPDLHSELNLSSLELGDSALYFCASSVSTGGASGNTIYFGEGSWLTVV.